This entry is about one T cell receptor (beta chain). The sample holds one count of this clone. Its antigen is unknown. No much larger clonotype is one base removed from it; base qualities were not supplied. This sample was taken from a study of cytomegalovirus exposure and HLA in healthy donors listed by TCRdb under 2017. Background on the whole study: According to a later analysis, one platform produced both the 110 or so validation repertoires and the 700 or so repertoires of the first cohort. Besides the first cohort of hundreds of subjects, a separate validation cohort made up of 120 different subjects was used. The study was designed to test whether signatures of past pathogen exposure could be identified by cataloging public T cell receptors. The study combined high-throughput TCR immunosequencing, statistical association of individual TCRs with disease status, and machine learning to predict cytomegalovirus infection status. The paper's findings and limits, for the study overall: According to the authors, the approach could potentially be generalized to other disease states and immunological phenotypes. Of the cluster scores, roughly 95% were above 0 in a later analysis, which found that TCRs clustered in the first cohort also tended to co-occur in the roughly 130 validation repertoires. The classifier was reported to diagnose cytomegalovirus status with high specificity and sensitivity in both the original and validation cohorts. All 120 or so repertoires were used to score co-occurrence in the validation cohort in a later analysis, because that analysis had no HLA typing for the cohort. In vitro tests confirmed that a few of the cytomegalovirus-associated TCR beta chains recognize cytomegalovirus antigens. The study listed approximately 150 TCR beta chains as associated with cytomegalovirus. While some public TCRs were present in many individuals, most TCR sequences turned up only very rarely across donors.

The library was produced with the immunoSEQ multiplex PCR assay. Concerning the study's data processing: A statistical classification framework was developed to diagnose cytomegalovirus status using the catalog of TCR beta chain sequences. TCRdb obtained this table from immuneACCESS and retained in-frame rearrangements with V and J assigned. These tables miss some clones; where compared with another copy, unresolved V genes account for less than half of the shortfall, and the remainder is unexplained. From that table come the V and J calls and clone size; the DNA was used to work out D and trimming. The sample contains over 200,000 clones, roughly 84% of them found a single time. The ten biggest clones cover more than 1.5% of the sample. The CDR3 runs 14 residues from the cysteine to the phenylalanine. This entry keeps only the CDR3 DNA: 42 bases, framed from base 1. For CDR1 and CDR2, the germline V gene lists SGDLS and YYNGEE. Relative to germline, V is 0 bases shorter and J is 6 bases shorter, with 11 bases between their ends.

The donors were included in the validation cohort of 120 subjects, a group kept apart from the 666-subject first cohort. The chain links TRBV9 with TRBJ2-3, with TRBD2 as a weak D call on 5 bases. Source material: PBMCs. The origin of this receptor is a woman in her late teens or twenties in good health and CMV-seropositive. The nucleotides read TGTGCCAGCAGCGTAGCTAGGCGGGCGGATACGCAGTATTTT. This translates into CASSVARRADTQYF.